The 15 T cell receptor beta chains below come from one sample, sequenced in a study of CXCR3-negative and CXCR3-positive naive CD8 T cells. The TRB libraries of cDNA were built by UMI-labeled 5' RACE. TCRdb re-called the 5' RACE reads and gives one entry per CDR3 protein, without DNA. Recorded for this sample: 70,000 to 95,000 distinct CDR3 sequences. Sequences were obtained from naive CXCR3- CD8+ T cells from blood. As for subset: CD45RO-CCR7+CD27+CD95- naive CD8+ T cells lacking CXCR3 (TNR3-). The receptors derive from a human donor in good health. Some clones in this sample may be carry-over from other donors' samples.

This sequence joins TRBV7-3 and TRBJ2-2; TCRdb proposes TRBD1, but this gene call is untestable without DNA. There are 17 residues in the CDR3. The V gene's germline CDR1 is SGHTA and CDR2 FQGTGA. CDR3 protein: CASSLTYRGMDTGELFF.

The chain joins TRBV5-6 to TRBJ2-7; as DNA is missing, the TRBD1 call by TCRdb cannot be tested. The CDR3 runs 14 residues. Germline values: CDR1 SGHDT, CDR2 YYEEEE. This CDR3 reads CASSMTGGAYEQYF.

This chain uses TRBV3-1 with TRBJ1-1. Germline CDR1 is LGHDT and CDR2 is YNNKEL (reference sequence). The CDR3 length is 13 residues. The CDR3 region is CASSRQMNTEAFF.

The chain is built from TRBV12-3 or TRBV12-4 and TRBJ2-7; TCRdb names TRBD1, which stays unverified in the absence of DNA. The CDR3 has 14 amino acids. Here the CDR3 reads CASSGTGTSYEQYF.

The V gene is TRBV12-3 or TRBV12-4, the J gene TRBJ2-1. There are 15 residues in the CDR3. CDR3 residues: CASSLSGGNYNEQFF.

The genes are TRBV3-1 and TRBJ1-2. Per germline, CDR1 LGHDT and CDR2 YNNKEL (reference sequence). The CDR3 runs to 14 residues. Here the CDR3 reads CASSQGGGPGGYTF.

The chain couples TRBV28 to TRBJ1-2; absent DNA, TCRdb's TRBD1 call cannot be checked. The CDR3 is made up of 13 amino acids. Germline assignment: CDR1 MDHEN and CDR2 SYDVKM. The CDR3 loop is CASSSDRAHGYTF.

This CDR3 reads CSSSLVLGAQETQYF. The chain links TRBV13 to TRBJ2-5; TCRdb reports TRBD1, a call that lacks DNA to check it against. Germline V gene data show CDR1 as PRHDT and CDR2 as FYEKMQ (reference sequence). The CDR3 is 15 amino acids. Variable domain in full (rest from reference TRBV13 and TRBJ2-5): AAGVIQSPRHLIKEKRETATLKCYPIPRHDTVYWYQQGPGQDPQFLISFYEKMQSDKGSIPDRFSAQQFSDYHSELNMSSLELGDSALYFCSSSLVLGAQETQYFGPGTRLLVL.

The CDR3 sequence is CASSLASGDTQYF. The chain carries TRBV7-9 and TRBJ2-3. The CDR3 is 13 amino acids. Germline assignment: CDR1 SEHNR and CDR2 FQNEAQ (reference sequence).

The chain joins TRBV20-1 to TRBJ2-7; there is no DNA to check the TCRdb D call of TRBD1. CDR1 and CDR2 (germline): DFQATT, SNEGSKA (reference sequence). This CDR3 region has 14 residues. The chain's CDR3 is CSARLSQGLEEQYF.

The V and J genes are TRBV9 and TRBJ2-7; TCRdb calls TRBD1, which cannot be checked without DNA. The CDR3 spans 14 residues. Germline values: CDR1 SGDLS, CDR2 YYNGEE. The CDR3 is CASSPWTGTYEQYF.

The chain recombines TRBV28 with TRBJ1-5; the D call from TCRdb, TRBD1, cannot be confirmed without DNA. Per germline, CDR1 MDHEN and CDR2 SYDVKM. This CDR3 comprises 15 residues. Here the CDR3 reads CASGSPLSPAQPQHF.

V is TRBV28 and J is TRBJ2-7; the TCRdb call, TRBD2, lacks DNA for checking. CDR1 and CDR2 (germline): MDHEN, SYDVKM. The CDR3 length is 15 residues. CDR3 sequence reads: CASRNSGTSENEQYF.

J is TRBJ2-3 and V is TRBV20-1; TCRdb calls TRBD2, which cannot be checked without DNA. CDR1 and CDR2 from the germline V gene are DFQATT and SNEGSKA (reference sequence). The CDR3 extends over 14 amino acids. The CDR3 spells CSARSAGEVDTQYF.

The chain uses TRBV14 and TRBJ2-7. The CDR3 totals 14 residues. Germline CDR1 is SGHDN and CDR2 is FVKESK. CDR3 loop: CASSQGIRSYEQYF.